These T cell receptor beta chains were read from a single sample in a study of blood T cell repertoires in COVID-19. Generated by immunoSEQ multiplex PCR, the TCRdb table keeps only in-frame clones and is missing some. The sample includes about 220,000 clones, roughly nine tenths of them seen just once. The sequencing input was PBMCs or T cells enriched from blood (not recorded which). The receptor set was obtained from a woman between 18 and 29 years old in a cohort exposed to, infected with or recovered from COVID-19 (not recorded which). Each CDR3 is given with its conserved first and last residue. A D gene is named only where the DNA matches it firmly. Expanded clones get a size class; other rows say once, few or many, or leave the size out.

abundance: .; v_gene: TRBV7-2; d_gene: TRBD2; j_gene: TRBJ2-1; CDR3aa: CASSPQFIAGGYNEQFF; CDR3nt: TGTGCCAGCAGCCCCCAATTTATAGCGGGGGGATACAATGAGCAGTTCTTC
abundance: .; v_gene: TRBV5-4; d_gene: .; j_gene: TRBJ2-1; CDR3aa: CASSSIGGGSRNEQFF; CDR3nt: TGTGCCAGCAGCTCCATCGGGGGAGGTTCTCGGAATGAGCAGTTCTTC
abundance: once; v_gene: TRBV6-1; d_gene: .; j_gene: TRBJ2-7; CDR3aa: CASSDFQEAYEQYF; CDR3nt: TGTGCCAGCAGTGATTTCCAGGAAGCCTACGAGCAGTACTTC
abundance: .; v_gene: TRBV7-8; d_gene: .; j_gene: TRBJ2-2; CDR3aa: CASSLATANTGELFF; CDR3nt: TGTGCCAGCAGCTTAGCTACAGCGAACACCGGGGAGCTGTTTTTT
abundance: .; v_gene: TRBV28; d_gene: .; j_gene: TRBJ2-5; CDR3aa: CASSLTGSGTWETQYF; CDR3nt: TGTGCCAGCAGTCTAACTGGGTCGGGAACTTGGGAGACCCAGTACTTC
abundance: .; v_gene: TRBV5-6; d_gene: .; j_gene: TRBJ2-7; CDR3aa: CASIPGQRGALGEQYF; CDR3nt: TGTGCCAGCATTCCTGGACAACGTGGGGCCTTGGGCGAGCAGTACTTC
abundance: .; v_gene: TRBV27; d_gene: TRBD2; j_gene: TRBJ2-3; CDR3aa: CASSYRLAGITDTQYF; CDR3nt: TGTGCCAGCAGTTACAGACTAGCGGGGATCACAGATACGCAGTATTTT
abundance: .; v_gene: TRBV24-1; d_gene: TRBD1; j_gene: TRBJ2-2; CDR3aa: CATSDPHTGGRELFF; CDR3nt: TGTGCCACCAGTGATCCTCATACAGGGGGTAGGGAGCTGTTTTTT
abundance: .; v_gene: TRBV10-3; d_gene: .; j_gene: TRBJ2-6; CDR3aa: CAIRNPTTGSSGANVLTF; CDR3nt: TGTGCCATCAGGAACCCCACGACGGGGAGCTCTGGGGCCAACGTCCTGACTTTC
abundance: few; v_gene: TRBV5-8; d_gene: .; j_gene: TRBJ2-5; CDR3aa: CASSWLEGETQYF; CDR3nt: TGTGCCAGCAGCTGGCTAGAGGGAGAGACCCAGTACTTC
abundance: .; v_gene: TRBV28; d_gene: .; j_gene: TRBJ2-6; CDR3aa: CASSDPRGGTSGANVLTF; CDR3nt: TGTGCCAGCAGCGACCCGCGGGGTGGGACGTCTGGGGCCAACGTCCTGACTTTC
abundance: once; v_gene: TRBV7-9; d_gene: TRBD2; j_gene: TRBJ2-5; CDR3aa: CASSLASSGQETQYF; CDR3nt: TGTGCCAGCAGCTTAGCGTCTAGCGGACAAGAGACCCAGTACTTC
abundance: .; v_gene: TRBV27; d_gene: TRBD2; j_gene: TRBJ2-5; CDR3aa: CASSLVARGKETQYF; CDR3nt: TGTGCCAGCAGTTTAGTCGCGCGGGGGAAAGAGACCCAGTACTTC
abundance: .; v_gene: TRBV5-1; d_gene: .; j_gene: TRBJ2-7; CDR3aa: CASSRRDKDIDEQYF; CDR3nt: TGCGCCAGCAGCCGCCGGGACAAAGATATCGACGAGCAGTACTTC
abundance: once; v_gene: TRBV19; d_gene: .; j_gene: TRBJ2-1; CDR3aa: CASSFTGAASDEQFF; CDR3nt: TGTGCCAGTAGTTTTACCGGGGCTGCTAGCGATGAGCAGTTCTTC
abundance: .; v_gene: TRBV12-5; d_gene: TRBD1; j_gene: TRBJ1-2; CDR3aa: CASGLGTDYGYTF; CDR3nt: TGTGCTAGTGGTTTAGGGACAGACTATGGCTACACCTTC
abundance: .; v_gene: TRBV19; d_gene: .; j_gene: TRBJ2-7; CDR3aa: CASSIERTSPRQYF; CDR3nt: TGTGCCAGTAGTATTGAGAGGACATCCCCGAGGCAGTACTTC
abundance: .; v_gene: TRBV9; d_gene: .; j_gene: TRBJ1-2; CDR3aa: CASSPRLSYGYTF; CDR3nt: TGTGCCAGCAGCCCCAGGCTAAGCTATGGCTACACCTTC
abundance: few; v_gene: TRBV7-2; d_gene: .; j_gene: TRBJ1-2; CDR3aa: CASSLDGENYGYTF; CDR3nt: TGTGCCAGCAGCTTAGATGGGGAGAACTATGGCTACACCTTC
abundance: .; v_gene: TRBV14; d_gene: TRBD1; j_gene: TRBJ1-2; CDR3aa: CASSRSGTGGPNGYTF; CDR3nt: TGTGCCAGCAGCCGCTCCGGGACAGGGGGCCCAAATGGCTACACCTTC
abundance: .; v_gene: TRBV13; d_gene: .; j_gene: TRBJ1-3; CDR3aa: CASSEGENTIYF; CDR3nt: TGTGCCAGCAGCGAAGGGGAAAACACCATATATTTT
abundance: .; v_gene: TRBV2; d_gene: .; j_gene: TRBJ1-5; CDR3aa: CASSLRSNQPQHF; CDR3nt: TGTGCCAGCAGTCTGCGTAGCAATCAGCCCCAGCATTTT
abundance: .; v_gene: TRBV7-9; d_gene: .; j_gene: TRBJ2-4; CDR3aa: CASSAGLKNIQYF; CDR3nt: TGTGCCAGCAGCGCGGGACTCAAAAACATTCAGTACTTC